The clone carrying this T cell receptor (beta chain) was picked up a small number of times. Its antigen is unidentified. The CDR3 loop spans 14 amino acids. Per the germline V gene, CDR1 is MGHDK and CDR2 is SYGVNS. This sample was taken from a study of blood T cells in healthy people across ages. Findings of the study overall: Naive CD4+ cells and diversity were both higher in long-lived donors than in aged donors. The lack of PBMC sorting stopped any conclusive naive versus antigen-experienced comparison.

No fewer than 5.5 micrograms of total RNA were isolated from every sample. Through a sample-barcoded 5' primer and a J-beta primer mix, a second PCR was run for about 6 to 11 cycles. Each sample yielded at least 2.5 million CDR3-containing paired-end reads. In TCRdb, the 5' RACE reads were re-called with MiXCR into one record per CDR3 protein. The sample carries some 710,000 distinct CDR3 sequences, roughly 20% recorded once. The TCR sequence derives from a man between 65 and 85 years old in good health. Sample: blood. The chain links TRBV25-1 to TRBJ2-5; 11 positions match TRBD2. The closer fit of TRBJ2-1 to the DNA end suggests the J call may be wrong. In DNA form, the CDR3 reads TGTGCCAGCGTCTCGGGACTAGCGGACAATGAGCAGTTCTTC. Its protein is CASVSGLADNEQFF.